This T cell receptor beta chain was captured by sequencing in a study of blood T cells in healthy people across ages. Study results and caveats: Long-lived and aged donors differed, with more naive CD4+ cells and higher diversity in the long-lived. A roughly linear fall in TCR beta diversity per million T cells was seen with increasing age.

There are 16 residues in the CDR3. Trimming cost V 5 bases and J 8 bases, with 21 bases left between them. With a J-beta primer mix and a sample-barcoded 5' primer, a second PCR ran about 7 to 12 cycles. Every single cDNA molecule received a tag from a template-switch adaptor with 12 random nucleotides. TCRdb reprocessed the 5' RACE reads with MiXCR, giving one entry per CDR3 protein. The sample yields roughly 2 million distinct CDR3 sequences, 49% seen once. Points on this clonotype: Its target is not known.

The chain employs TRBV12-3 or TRBV12-4 and TRBJ1-4; D might be TRBD1 (5 bases). The sequence was obtained from a woman aged 40 to 50 in good health. Sequenced: blood. For the CDR3, the DNA is TGTGCCAGCAGTACCCGACGAGGGGCCCAGGAGGAAAAACTGTTTTTT. As protein: CASSTRRGAQEEKLFF.